This T cell receptor beta chain derives from a study of blood T cell repertoires in COVID-19. Trimming removed 4 bases at V and 1 base at J, with 7 bases between. CDR1 is LNHNV and CDR2 is YYDKDF in the germline V gene (reference sequence). CDR3 length: 13 residues. Study processing details: Nucleated cell number was recorded as an estimate derived from reference gene primer amplification. Assay: immunoSEQ multiplex PCR; the TCRdb copy retains only in-frame clones and omits some. From that table come the V and J calls and clone size; the DNA was used to work out D and trimming. Among 35,000 to 40,000 clones listed, 80% to 90% were seen once.

The sequence came from an older man with acute or convalescent COVID-19. The sequenced sample was peripheral blood. The V gene is TRBV15, the J gene TRBJ1-2; D perhaps matches TRBD1 (5 bases). In DNA form, the CDR3 reads TGTGCCACCAGCACGGACATTAACTATGGCTACACCTTC. Its protein is CATSTDINYGYTF. The full variable domain, completed using reference TRBV15 and TRBJ1-2, is DAMVIQNPRYQVTQFGKPVTLSCSQTLNHNVMYWYQQKSSQAPKLLFHYYDKDFNNEADTPDNFQSRRPNTSFCFLDIRSPGLGDTAMYLCATSTDINYGYTFGSGTRLTVV.